This T cell receptor beta chain comes out of a study of T-cell reconstitution after alpha-beta-depleted transplantation in children. The CDR3 is 13 amino acids. The V gene end was trimmed by 4 bases and the J gene end by 4 bases; junction bases not matched to a gene: 4. Germline-derived CDR1 and CDR2 are SGHRS and YFSETQ. Preparation of the TCRbeta library was carried out with unique molecular identifiers. From the PCR reads, TCRdb called clonotypes with MiXCR, one entry per CDR3 protein. The profile shows approximately 83,000 distinct CDR3 sequences, 7.5% to 9.5% of them singletons. There are many counts of this clonotype.

V gene TRBV5-1 combines with J gene TRBJ1-2, with 7 bases identical to TRBD1. The receptor was derived from a human donor who donated a stem cell graft to a child with congenital amegakaryocytic thrombocytopenia. This specimen was PBMCs from the stem cell graft donor, taken from the stem cell graft. CDR3 protein: CASSPGTAYGYTF. For the CDR3, the DNA is TGCGCCAGCAGCCCGGGGACAGCCTATGGCTACACCTTC.